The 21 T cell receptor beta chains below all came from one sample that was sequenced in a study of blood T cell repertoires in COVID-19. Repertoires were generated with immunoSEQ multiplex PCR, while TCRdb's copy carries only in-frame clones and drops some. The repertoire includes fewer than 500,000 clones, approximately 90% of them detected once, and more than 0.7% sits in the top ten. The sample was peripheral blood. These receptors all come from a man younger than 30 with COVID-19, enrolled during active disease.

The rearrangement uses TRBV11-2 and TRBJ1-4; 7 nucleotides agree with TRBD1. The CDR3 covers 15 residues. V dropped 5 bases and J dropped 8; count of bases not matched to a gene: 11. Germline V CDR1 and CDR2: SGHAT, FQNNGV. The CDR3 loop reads CASSPQGGVEEKLFF. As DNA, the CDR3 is TGTGCCAGCAGCCCGCAGGGGGGCGTGGAGGAAAAACTGTTTTTT.

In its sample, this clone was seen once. The CDR3 DNA follows: TGTGCCAGCAGCCAAGGGGAGGCCGAGACCCAGTACTTC. It translates to CASSQGEAETQYF. The chain is built from TRBV7-7 and TRBJ2-5, with D possibly matching TRBD2 (6 bases). The length of the CDR3 is 13 residues. The germline V gene has CDR1 SSHAT and CDR2 FNYEAQ (reference sequence). V lost 5 bases, J lost 5 bases, and 12 bases lay in between.

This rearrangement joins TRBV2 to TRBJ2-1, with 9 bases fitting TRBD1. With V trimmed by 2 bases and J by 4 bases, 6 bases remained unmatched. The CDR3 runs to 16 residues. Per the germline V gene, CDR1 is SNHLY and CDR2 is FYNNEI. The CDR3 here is CASSERSDRGYNEQFF. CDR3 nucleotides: TGTGCCAGCAGTGAAAGGTCGGACAGGGGTTACAATGAGCAGTTCTTC.

As DNA, the CDR3 is TGTGCCAGCAGCTTGTATACAGGGGGCACGAATGAGCAGTTCTTC. Amino acid sequence: CASSLYTGGTNEQFF. The chain uses TRBV5-6 and TRBJ2-1, with 9 bases lining up with TRBD1. CDR3 length: 15 amino acids. The germline gives CDR1 SGHDT, CDR2 YYEEEE. V shed 1 base, J shed 7 bases, and the junction held 6 bases outside the gene matches.

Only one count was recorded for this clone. CDR3 sequence: CATARGGLYYEQYF. Here the CDR3 DNA reads TGCGCCACAGCAAGGGGCGGTCTCTACTACGAGCAGTACTTC. The rearrangement uses TRBV10-2 and TRBJ2-7, with a possible D match to TRBD1 (5 bases). The CDR3 covers 14 residues. From germline, CDR1 is WSHSY and CDR2 SAAADI. V shed 10 bases and J shed 3 bases, with 19 bases lying between them.

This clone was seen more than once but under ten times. This CDR3 is CASSMGQGNQPQHF. CDR3 nucleotides: TGTGCCAGTAGTATGGGACAGGGAAATCAGCCCCAGCATTTT. The rearrangement joins TRBV19 to TRBJ1-5, with 9 bases matching TRBD1. The germline V gene has CDR1 LNHDA and CDR2 SQIVND (reference sequence). This CDR3 region has 14 residues. Trimming removed 3 bases from V and 4 bases from J; junction bases left unmatched: 1.

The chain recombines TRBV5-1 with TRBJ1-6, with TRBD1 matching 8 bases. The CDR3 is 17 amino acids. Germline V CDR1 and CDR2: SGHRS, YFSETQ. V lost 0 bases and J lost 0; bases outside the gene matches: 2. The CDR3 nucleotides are TGCGCCAGCAGCTTGGGACAGGGGATCTCCTATAATTCACCCCTCCACTTT. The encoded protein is CASSLGQGISYNSPLHF.

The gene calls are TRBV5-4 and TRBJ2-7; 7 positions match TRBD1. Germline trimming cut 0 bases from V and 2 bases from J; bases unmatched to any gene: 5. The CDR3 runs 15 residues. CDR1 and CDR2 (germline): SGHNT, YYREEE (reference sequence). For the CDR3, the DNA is TGTGCCAGCAGCTTGGGACAGGGATCCCCCTACGAGCAGTACTTC. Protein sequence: CASSLGQGSPYEQYF.

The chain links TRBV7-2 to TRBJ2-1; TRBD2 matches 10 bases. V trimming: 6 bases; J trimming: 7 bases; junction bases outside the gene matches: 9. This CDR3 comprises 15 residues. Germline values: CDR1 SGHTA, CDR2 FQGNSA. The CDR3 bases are TGTGCCAGCAGGGTAGCGGGAGGATCGTCGAATGAGCAGTTCTTC. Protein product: CASRVAGGSSNEQFF.

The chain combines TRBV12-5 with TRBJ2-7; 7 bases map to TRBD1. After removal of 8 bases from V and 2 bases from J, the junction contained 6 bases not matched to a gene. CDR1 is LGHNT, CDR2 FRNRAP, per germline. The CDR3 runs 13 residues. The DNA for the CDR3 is TGTGCTAGTACAGGGGCCCTTACCTACGAGCAGTACTTC. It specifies CASTGALTYEQYF.

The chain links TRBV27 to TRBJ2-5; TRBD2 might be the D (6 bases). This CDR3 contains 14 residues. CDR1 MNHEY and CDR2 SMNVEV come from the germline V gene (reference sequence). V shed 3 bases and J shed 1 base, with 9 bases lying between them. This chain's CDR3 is CASSFGRGQETQYF. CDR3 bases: TGTGCCAGCAGTTTCGGGCGGGGCCAAGAGACCCAGTACTTC.

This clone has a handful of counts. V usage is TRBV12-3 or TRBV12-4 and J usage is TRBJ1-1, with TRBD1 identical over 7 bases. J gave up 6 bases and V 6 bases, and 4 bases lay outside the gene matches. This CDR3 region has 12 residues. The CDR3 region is CASSLRGPEAFF. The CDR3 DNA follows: TGTGCCAGCAGCTTAAGGGGGCCTGAAGCTTTCTTT.

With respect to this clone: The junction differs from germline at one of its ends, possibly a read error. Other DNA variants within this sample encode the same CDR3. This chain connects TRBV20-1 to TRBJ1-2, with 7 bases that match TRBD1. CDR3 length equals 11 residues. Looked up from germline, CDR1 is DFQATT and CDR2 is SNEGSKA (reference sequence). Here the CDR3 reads CSARDRVGYTF. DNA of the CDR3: TGCAGTGCCAGAGACAGGGTTGGCTACACCTTC.

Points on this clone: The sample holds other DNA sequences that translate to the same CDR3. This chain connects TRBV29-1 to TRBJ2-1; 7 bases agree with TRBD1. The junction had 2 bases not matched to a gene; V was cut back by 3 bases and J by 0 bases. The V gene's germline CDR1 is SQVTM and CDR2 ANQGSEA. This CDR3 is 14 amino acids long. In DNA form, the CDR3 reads TGCAGCGTTGAGACAGGGAGCTCCTACAATGAGCAGTTCTTC. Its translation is CSVETGSSYNEQFF.

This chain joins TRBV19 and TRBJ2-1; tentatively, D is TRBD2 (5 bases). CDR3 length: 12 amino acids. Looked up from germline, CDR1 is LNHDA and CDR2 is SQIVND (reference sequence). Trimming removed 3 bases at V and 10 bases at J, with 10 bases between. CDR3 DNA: TGTGCCAGTAGTATCGACCGCGGGGAGCAGTTCTTC. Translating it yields CASSIDRGEQFF.

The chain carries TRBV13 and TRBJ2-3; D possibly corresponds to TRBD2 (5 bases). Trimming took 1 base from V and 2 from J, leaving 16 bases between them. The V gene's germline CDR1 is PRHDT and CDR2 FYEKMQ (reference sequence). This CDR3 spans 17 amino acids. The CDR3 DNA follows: TGTGCCAGCAGCTTAGCAGAACTGGCGGGCCCCACAGATACGCAGTATTTT. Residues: CASSLAELAGPTDTQYF. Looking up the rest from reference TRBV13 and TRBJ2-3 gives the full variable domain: AAGVIQSPRHLIKEKRETATLKCYPIPRHDTVYWYQQGPGQDPQFLISFYEKMQSDKGSIPDRFSAQQFSDYHSELNMSSLELGDSALYFCASSLAELAGPTDTQYFGPGTRLTVL.

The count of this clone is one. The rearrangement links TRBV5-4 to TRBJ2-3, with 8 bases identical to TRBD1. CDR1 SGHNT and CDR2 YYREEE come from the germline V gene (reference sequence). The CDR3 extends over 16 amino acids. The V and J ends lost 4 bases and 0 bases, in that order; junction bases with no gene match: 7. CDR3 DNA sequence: TGTGCCAGCAGCCCGTATACAGGGGGTAGCACAGATACGCAGTATTTT. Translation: CASSPYTGGSTDTQYF.

The CDR3 is CASSFGGGEGYTF. The CDR3 DNA reads TGTGCCAGCAGTTTCGGGGGTGGAGAGGGCTACACCTTC. This sequence joins TRBV27 and TRBJ1-2, with a weak D call TRBD1 (5 bases). The CDR3 covers 13 residues. Germline CDR1 and CDR2: MNHEY and SMNVEV (reference sequence). The V and J ends lost 3 bases and 8 bases respectively, with 13 bases between them.

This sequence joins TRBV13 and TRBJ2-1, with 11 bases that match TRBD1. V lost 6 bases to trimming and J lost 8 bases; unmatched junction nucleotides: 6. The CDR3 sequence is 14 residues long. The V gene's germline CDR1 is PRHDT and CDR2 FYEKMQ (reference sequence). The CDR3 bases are TGTGCCAGCAGACGGACAGGGGGCGCGTATGAGCAGTTCTTC. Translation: CASRRTGGAYEQFF. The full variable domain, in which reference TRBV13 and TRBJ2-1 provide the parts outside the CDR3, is AAGVIQSPRHLIKEKRETATLKCYPIPRHDTVYWYQQGPGQDPQFLISFYEKMQSDKGSIPDRFSAQQFSDYHSELNMSSLELGDSALYFCASRRTGGAYEQFFGPGTRLTVL.

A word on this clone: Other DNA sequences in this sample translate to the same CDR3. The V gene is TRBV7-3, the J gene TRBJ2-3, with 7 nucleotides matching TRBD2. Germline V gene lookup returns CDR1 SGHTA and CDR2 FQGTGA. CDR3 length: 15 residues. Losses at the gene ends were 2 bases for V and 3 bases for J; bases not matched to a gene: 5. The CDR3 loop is CASSLSGGSTDTQYF. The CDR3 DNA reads TGTGCCAGCAGCTTATCTGGCGGGAGTACAGATACGCAGTATTTT.

CDR3 coding DNA: TGCGCCAGCAGCCAACGGGGGGGATCTTACAATGAGCAGTTCTTC. It is translated as CASSQRGGSYNEQFF. V gene TRBV4-1 combines with J gene TRBJ2-1; 8 nucleotides align to TRBD2. J gave up 4 bases and V 2 bases, and 4 bases lay outside the gene matches. Germline CDR1 and CDR2: MGHRA and YSYEKL. There are 15 residues in the CDR3.